The source of this TCR beta chain is a study of CD8+CD57+ T cells in acquired aplastic anemia. CD8+CD57+ cell expansion, shown by flow cytometry, had occurred in the patients selected for sequencing. Genomic DNA acted as the template from which TCR beta VDJ combination and CDR3 sequence profiling were carried out. TCRdb used MiXCR to reprocess the reads, holding one entry per CDR3 protein. The data contain about 180,000 distinct CDR3 sequences, roughly 48% of them singletons. This CDR3 is built from 14 residues. The germline V gene has CDR1 ENHRY and CDR2 SYGVKD. After removal of 2 bases from V and 6 bases from J, the junction contained 5 bases not matched to a gene.

The source is a human donor with aplastic anemia. The chain employs TRBV10-3 and TRBJ2-3; 7 bases are a match to TRBD2. Sample: sorted CD4+, CD8+, or CD8+CD57+ T cells (not recorded which) from PBMCs. The CDR3 region has the DNA TGTGCCATCAGTGAGGGCTGGCGGGGGGATACGCAGTATTTT. It specifies CAISEGWRGDTQYF.